The 30 T cell receptor beta chains given below trace back to one sample, sequenced in a study of Ad26.COV2.S vaccination and SARS-CoV-2 variants. Sequenced by immunoSEQ multiplex PCR; TCRdb stores in-frame clones only, minus some. This table holds about 320,000 clones, 85% found once. As to treatment: around 19 received Ad26.COV2.S at low or high dose, single or two shots; 5 received placebo; per-sample allocation not given. Day 63 after the first injection of vaccine or placebo was the sampling time. Sequencing used peripheral blood, obtained in a trial of Ad26.COV2.S vaccine versus placebo. Receptors originate from a person aged 18-60 years who received the Ad26.COV2.S COVID-19 vaccine or a placebo.

The chain couples TRBV29-1 to TRBJ2-3; D tentatively reads TRBD1 or TRBD2 (5 bases each). This CDR3 region has 13 residues. V was cut by 4 bases and J by 4 bases, with 12 bases left in between. In germline, CDR1 is SQVTM, CDR2 ANQGSEA. The CDR3 loop reads CSVVRGAADTQYF. CDR3 nucleotides: TGCAGCGTTGTCCGGGGCGCGGCAGATACGCAGTATTTT.

J is TRBJ2-1 and V is TRBV5-8, with 10 positions matching TRBD2. This CDR3 has 20 residues. CDR1 and CDR2 (germline): SGHTS, YDEGEE. V shed 3 bases, J shed 0 bases, and the junction held 15 bases outside the gene matches. The CDR3 DNA follows: TGTGCCAGCAGCTCCCGTAGGTGGAGGACTAGCGGTATCTCCTACAATGAGCAGTTCTTC. Encoded protein: CASSSRRWRTSGISYNEQFF.

The chain couples TRBV14 to TRBJ1-1, with D possibly being TRBD1 (6 bases). Germline CDR1 SGHDN, CDR2 FVKESK. The CDR3 is 14 residues long. The germline V and J ends were trimmed by 4 bases and 0 bases, with 9 bases remaining between them. The CDR3 loop reads CASSRTAMNTEAFF. Here the CDR3 DNA reads TGTGCCAGCAGCCGGACAGCCATGAACACTGAAGCTTTCTTT.

V usage is TRBV7-3 and J usage is TRBJ1-1; D not resolved. Deletions cut 5 bases from V and 5 bases from J, with 18 bases between. CDR1 and CDR2 from the germline V gene are SGHTA and FQGTGA. The CDR3 runs 15 residues. CDR3 coding DNA: TGTGCCAGCAGCCCCTCACCGGGTCAAAGGACTGAAGCTTTCTTT. As protein: CASSPSPGQRTEAFF. Full variable domain (rest looked up from reference TRBV7-3 and TRBJ1-1): GAGVSQTPSNKVTEKGKYVELRCDPISGHTALYWYRQSLGQGPEFLIYFQGTGAADDSGLPNDRFFAVRPEGSVSTLKIQRTERGDSAVYLCASSPSPGQRTEAFFGQGTRLTVV.

J is TRBJ2-7 and V is TRBV27, with D possibly TRBD1 on 6 matching bases. The V end lost 8 bases, the J end lost 3 bases, and 20 bases lay between the germline ends. Per the germline V gene, CDR1 is MNHEY and CDR2 is SMNVEV (reference sequence). The CDR3 loop spans 15 amino acids. This CDR3 reads CASGRDRLDDYEQYF. CDR3 sequence (DNA): TGTGCCAGCGGAAGAGACAGGTTGGACGACTACGAGCAGTACTTC.

The rearrangement joins TRBV20-1 to TRBJ2-2; D perhaps matches TRBD1 (5 bases). The CDR3 sequence is 15 residues long. V lost 3 bases to trimming and J lost 4 bases, with 15 bases between them. Per germline, CDR1 DFQATT and CDR2 SNEGSKA (reference sequence). This CDR3 is CSASITGRATGELFF. The CDR3 region has the DNA TGCAGTGCTAGTATTACAGGTCGGGCCACCGGGGAGCTGTTTTTT.

The V and J genes are TRBV10-3 and TRBJ2-7; D possibly corresponds to TRBD2 (5 bases). Trimming pared 10 bases from V and 3 bases from J, leaving 19 bases between. There are 14 residues in the CDR3. Germline V gene data show CDR1 as ENHRY and CDR2 as SYGVKD. CDR3 loop: CATLEDWTNYEQYF. The CDR3 DNA sequence: TGTGCCACCCTTGAGGACTGGACCAACTACGAGCAGTACTTC.

The chain employs TRBV9 and TRBJ2-7; TRBD2 agrees at 8 bases. V gave up 0 bases and J gave up 1 base; unmatched junction bases: 9. The CDR3 loop spans 17 amino acids. CDR1 and CDR2 (germline): SGDLS, YYNGEE. The CDR3 DNA is TGTGCCAGCAGCGTAGGCGCGGGTAGCGGGGTATCCTACGAGCAGTACTTC. Translated: CASSVGAGSGVSYEQYF.

The chain carries TRBV5-4 and TRBJ1-6; D is unclear. This CDR3 has 15 residues. Germline CDR1 is SGHNT and CDR2 is YYREEE (reference sequence). V gave up 5 bases and J gave up 8 bases, with 17 bases separating them. CDR3 nucleotides: TGTGCCAGCAGTCTAAAAACCGCTGCTGATTCACCCCTCCACTTT. Translation gives CASSLKTAADSPLHF.

This chain joins TRBV28 and TRBJ2-7; possible D gene TRBD2, 6 bases. Germline values: CDR1 MDHEN, CDR2 SYDVKM. CDR3 length: 14 amino acids. Trimming removed 9 bases from V and 0 bases from J, with 15 bases in between. Here the CDR3 DNA reads TGTGCCAGTCCCCCTGGGGGGAGCTCCTACGAGCAGTACTTC. Amino acids: CASPPGGSSYEQYF. Full variable domain (missing parts from reference TRBV28 and TRBJ2-7): DVKVTQSSRYLVKRTGEKVFLECVQDMDHENMFWYRQDPGLGLRLIYFSYDVKMKEKGDIPEGYSVSREKKERFSLILESASTNQTSMYLCASPPGGSSYEQYFGPGTRLTVT.

J is TRBJ1-5 and V is TRBV5-1; 10 bases are shared with TRBD1. The CDR3 runs 15 residues. From germline, CDR1 is SGHRS and CDR2 YFSETQ. The ends lost 4 bases at V and 4 bases at J; junction bases unmatched: 5. CDR3 amino acids: CASSVGTGVNQPQHF. The DNA for the CDR3 is TGCGCCAGCAGCGTTGGGACAGGGGTTAATCAGCCCCAGCATTTT.

The gene calls are TRBV28 and TRBJ2-3, with D unclear. The CDR3 runs to 11 residues. The ends were cut back, 7 bases at V and 4 bases at J, with 6 bases in the middle. The germline CDR1 and CDR2 sequences are MDHEN and SYDVKM. The CDR3 reads CASIRPDTQYF. CDR3 DNA: TGTGCCAGCATACGCCCAGATACGCAGTATTTT.

CDR3 residues: CASSSPTGREKLFF. In DNA, the CDR3 is TGTGCCAGCAGCTCCCCAACTGGACGGGAAAAACTGTTTTTT. V is TRBV7-8 and J is TRBJ1-4; no clear D gene. V dropped 4 bases and J dropped 8 bases, with 14 bases sitting between them. The CDR3 runs to 14 residues. In germline, CDR1 is SGHVS, CDR2 FQNEAQ. Full variable domain (rest looked up from reference TRBV7-8 and TRBJ1-4): GAGVSQSPRYKVAKRGQDVALRCDPISGHVSLFWYQQALGQGPEFLTYFQNEAQLDKSGLPSDRFFAERPEGSVSTLKIQRTQQEDSAVYLCASSSPTGREKLFFGSGTQLSVL.

A few counts support this clone. This chain uses TRBV12-5 with TRBJ2-2, with D hard to call. The CDR3 covers 15 residues. Trimming pared 5 bases from V and 3 bases from J, leaving 13 bases between. CDR1 is LGHNT, CDR2 FRNRAP, per germline. DNA of the CDR3: TGTGCTAGTGGTCAGATGATAATAGACACCGGGGAGCTGTTTTTT. It is translated as CASGQMIIDTGELFF.

The chain uses TRBV10-3 and TRBJ1-6; 8 nucleotides align to TRBD1. The J segment lost 6 bases and the V segment lost 2 bases, leaving 12 bases of the junction unmatched. Germline-derived CDR1 and CDR2 are ENHRY and SYGVKD. The CDR3 has 18 residues. The CDR3 coding sequence is TGTGCCATCAGTGAGGAAGGACAGGGATTACTAACTAATTCACCCCTCCACTTT. This codes for CAISEEGQGLLTNSPLHF.

The V call is TRBV7-2, the J call TRBJ2-7; 10 nucleotides match TRBD2. Germline CDR1 SGHTA, CDR2 FQGNSA. This CDR3 is 14 amino acids long. The V and J ends lost 3 bases and 6 bases, in that order; junction bases with no gene match: 5. The CDR3: CASSLWTSGGEQYF. CDR3 DNA sequence: TGTGCCAGCAGCTTGTGGACTAGCGGCGGCGAGCAGTACTTC.

Notes on this clone: Within the sample, other DNA sequences also encode this same CDR3. The chain links TRBV19 to TRBJ2-1; D may be TRBD1 (5 bases). CDR3 length: 15 residues. V lost 1 base to trimming and J lost 1 base, with 8 bases between them. Germline V CDR1 and CDR2: LNHDA, SQIVND (reference sequence). The CDR3 region is CASSIGGLSYNEQFF. CDR3 in DNA: TGTGCCAGTAGTATAGGGGGCTTGTCCTACAATGAGCAGTTCTTC.

The chain carries TRBV19 and TRBJ2-5; D gene unclear. The CDR3 runs to 13 residues. Germline CDR1 is LNHDA and CDR2 is SQIVND (reference sequence). The ends were cut back, 1 base at V and 1 base at J, with 4 bases in the middle. CDR3 protein: CASSIGFQETQYF. CDR3 nucleotide sequence: TGTGCCAGTAGTATAGGGTTCCAAGAGACCCAGTACTTC.

The rearrangement links TRBV28 to TRBJ1-2; 9 nucleotides match TRBD1. With V trimmed by 6 bases and J by 4 bases, 9 bases remained unmatched. This CDR3 contains 15 residues. Germline CDR1 reads MDHEN; CDR2 reads SYDVKM. CDR3 coding DNA: TGTGCCAGCAGCCCCGGGGACAGGGAAGCCTATGGCTACACCTTC. Translated, it gives CASSPGDREAYGYTF.

The J gene is TRBJ1-2, the V gene TRBV5-6, with D possibly TRBD1 on 5 matching bases. With 4 bases removed from V and 0 bases from J, the gap between germline ends came to 13 bases. CDR3 length equals 15 residues. CDR1 and CDR2 (germline): SGHDT, YYEEEE. The CDR3 sequence is CASSLTGRANYGYTF. The CDR3 region has the DNA TGTGCCAGCAGCCTCACGGGGCGAGCTAACTATGGCTACACCTTC.

The chain has TRBV5-1 and TRBJ2-1; 7 bases fit TRBD1. Germline assignment: CDR1 SGHRS and CDR2 YFSETQ. The V and J ends lost 4 bases and 6 bases, in that order; junction bases with no gene match: 13. CDR3 length: 16 residues. This CDR3 reads CASSLYRGQATNEQFF. DNA of the CDR3: TGCGCCAGCAGCCTATACCGTGGACAGGCGACCAATGAGCAGTTCTTC.

V is TRBV3-1 (or the pseudogene TRBV3-2) and J is TRBJ2-1; 8 bases align to TRBD2. Germline lookup yields CDR1 LGHDT and CDR2 YNNKEL (reference sequence). The CDR3 covers 16 residues. With V trimmed by 1 base and J by 0 bases, 2 bases remained unmatched. This CDR3 reads CASSQAGGVSYNEQFF. The CDR3 DNA reads TGTGCCAGCAGCCAAGCCGGGGGGGTCTCCTACAATGAGCAGTTCTTC.

The chain links TRBV21-1 to TRBJ2-2; TRBD1, the table's D call, lacks a check against the DNA. TRBV21-1 is a documented pseudogene. The CDR3 totals 12 residues. The CDR3 region is CAATGGTGELFF. CDR3 bases: TGTGCGGCGACAGGGGGCACCGGGGAGCTGTTTTTT.

The chain combines TRBV6-2 or TRBV6-3 with TRBJ2-7; D unclear. Between the trimmed V and J ends, which lost 2 bases and 8 bases, there was a span of 10 bases. Germline loops: CDR1 MNHEY, CDR2 SVGEGT. This CDR3 is built from 12 residues. This CDR3 reads CASSYPGRKQYF. The CDR3 bases are TGTGCCAGCAGTTACCCAGGACGGAAGCAGTACTTC.

This rearrangement joins TRBV14 to TRBJ1-2; TRBD1 matches 9 bases. This CDR3 has 15 amino acids. J gave up 8 bases and V 3 bases, and 10 bases lay outside the gene matches. Germline-derived CDR1 and CDR2 are SGHDN and FVKESK. CDR3 in amino acids: CASSQLGQGNGGYTF. Written as DNA, the CDR3 is TGTGCCAGCAGCCAGTTGGGACAGGGTAATGGAGGCTACACCTTC.

The V call is TRBV9, the J call TRBJ2-7; possible D gene TRBD1, 5 bases. This CDR3 has 13 amino acids. CDR1 is SGDLS and CDR2 is YYNGEE in the germline V gene. The V end lost 0 bases, the J end lost 3 bases, and 7 bases lay between the germline ends. CDR3 coding DNA: TGTGCCAGCAGCGTAGGACAGTTCTACGAGCAGTACTTC. Translated, it gives CASSVGQFYEQYF.

The J gene is TRBJ1-2, the V gene TRBV29-1; TRBD1 might be the D (6 bases). Germline V lookup: CDR1 SQVTM, CDR2 ANQGSEA. V was cut by 4 bases and J by 2 bases, with 14 bases left in between. The length of the CDR3 is 14 residues. The CDR3 region has the DNA TGCAGCGTTGGGGGGGGTACAGGGAACTATGGCTACACCTTC. Translating it yields CSVGGGTGNYGYTF.

J is TRBJ2-1 and V is TRBV13, with 11 bases lining up with TRBD2. The germline V gene encodes CDR1 PRHDT and CDR2 FYEKMQ (reference sequence). The CDR3 runs to 15 residues. With V trimmed by 3 bases and J by 5 bases, 3 bases remained unmatched. The CDR3 loop is CASSFLAGGNNEQFF. CDR3 nucleotide sequence: TGTGCCAGCAGCTTTCTAGCGGGGGGTAACAATGAGCAGTTCTTC.

CDR3 amino acids: CASSLEGGTLTTDTQYF. The CDR3 nucleotides read TGTGCCAGCAGCTTAGAGGGCGGGACTTTGACCACAGATACGCAGTATTTT. This chain connects TRBV11-2 to TRBJ2-3; D is possibly TRBD2 (6 bases). Germline CDR1 SGHAT, CDR2 FQNNGV. This CDR3 contains 17 residues. Trimming stripped 0 bases from V and 2 bases from J, with 15 bases between.

The chain links TRBV9 to TRBJ2-2; D may be TRBD2 (5 bases). Germline CDR1 SGDLS, CDR2 YYNGEE. V was pared by 0 bases and J by 0 bases, with 12 bases between. The CDR3 runs 17 residues. The CDR3 region has the DNA TGTGCCAGCAGCGTAGGTCCGGGAAGCTCGAACACCGGGGAGCTGTTTTTT. It codes for CASSVGPGSSNTGELFF.